The clone carrying this T cell receptor (beta chain) rates as large. No DNA is shown, since the ends of the CDR3 on it are uncertain; the CDR3 is the one TCRdb lists. This sample is part of a study of PD-1 blockade in classical Hodgkin lymphoma. About the research overall: Patients got intravenous nivolumab 3 mg/kg every 2 weeks.

Libraries were prepared by immunoSEQ multiplex PCR; TCRdb keeps only in-frame clonotypes and omits some of them. The sample lists roughly 6,000 clones, approximately 73% occurring once. Time point denoted: cycle 4 day 1 (C4D1), after less than seven weeks of nivolumab. Each patient relapsed following autologous stem cell transplantation, and prior brentuximab vedotin exposure differed. From thawed PBMCs, CD8+ T cells were isolated by magnetic negative selection. The CDR3 length equals 12 residues, ends included. Germline V gene sequence: CDR1 MNHEY, CDR2 SMNVEV (reference sequence). J is TRBJ2-1 and V is TRBV27; the listed D gene, TRBD1, was not tested against the DNA. The sample was CD8+ T cells from blood, taken before the fourth cycle of nivolumab. The TCR comes from a human donor with classical Hodgkin lymphoma. CDR3 region: CASSFGGGTVFF.